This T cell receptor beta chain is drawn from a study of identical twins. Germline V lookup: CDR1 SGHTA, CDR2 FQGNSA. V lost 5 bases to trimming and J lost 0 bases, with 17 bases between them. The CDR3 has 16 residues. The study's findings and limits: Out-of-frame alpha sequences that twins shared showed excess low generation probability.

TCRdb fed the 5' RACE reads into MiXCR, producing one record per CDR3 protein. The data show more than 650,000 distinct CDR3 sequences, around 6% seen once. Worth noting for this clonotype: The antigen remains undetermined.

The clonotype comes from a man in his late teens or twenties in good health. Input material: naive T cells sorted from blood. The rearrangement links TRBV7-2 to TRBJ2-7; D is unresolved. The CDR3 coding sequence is TGTGCCAGCAGCCCCCCCCAGTGGGCCTCCTCCTACGAGCAGTACTTC. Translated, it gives CASSPPQWASSYEQYF.